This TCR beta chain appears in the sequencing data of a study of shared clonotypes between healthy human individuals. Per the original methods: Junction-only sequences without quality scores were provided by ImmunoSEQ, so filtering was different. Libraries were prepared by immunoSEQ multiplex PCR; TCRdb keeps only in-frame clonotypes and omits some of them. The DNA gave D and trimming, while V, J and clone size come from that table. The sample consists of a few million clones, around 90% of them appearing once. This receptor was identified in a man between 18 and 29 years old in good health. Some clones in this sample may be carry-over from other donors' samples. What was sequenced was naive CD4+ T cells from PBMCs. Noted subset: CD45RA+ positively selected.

The CDR3 region has the DNA TGTGCCAGCAGCTTAGGGGGTATCTATCAAGGCGATGAGCAGTTCTTC. This gives the protein CASSLGGIYQGDEQFF. The gene calls are TRBV11-3 and TRBJ2-1; D is uncertain. Germline V gene lookup returns CDR1 SGHNT and CDR2 YENEEA. Deletions cut 1 base from V and 8 bases from J, with 18 bases between. This CDR3 has 16 amino acids.